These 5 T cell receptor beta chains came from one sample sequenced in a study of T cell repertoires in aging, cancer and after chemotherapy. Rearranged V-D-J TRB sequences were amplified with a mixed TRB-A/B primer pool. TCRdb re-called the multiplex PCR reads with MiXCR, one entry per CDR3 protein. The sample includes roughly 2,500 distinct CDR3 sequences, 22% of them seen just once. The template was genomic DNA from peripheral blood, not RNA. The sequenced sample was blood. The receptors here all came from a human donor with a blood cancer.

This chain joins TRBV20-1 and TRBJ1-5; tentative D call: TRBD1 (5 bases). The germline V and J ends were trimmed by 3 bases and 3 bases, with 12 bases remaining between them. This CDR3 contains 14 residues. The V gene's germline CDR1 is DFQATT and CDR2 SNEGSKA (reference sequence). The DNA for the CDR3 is TGCAGTGCTAGCCGGGACGGTGCCAATCAGCCCCAGCATTTT. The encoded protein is CSASRDGANQPQHF.

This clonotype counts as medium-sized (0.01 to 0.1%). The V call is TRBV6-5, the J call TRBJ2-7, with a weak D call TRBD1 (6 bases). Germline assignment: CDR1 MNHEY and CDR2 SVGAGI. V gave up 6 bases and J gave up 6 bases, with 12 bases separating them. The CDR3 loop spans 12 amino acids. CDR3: CASSPQGFEQYF. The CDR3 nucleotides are TGTGCCAGCAGCCCACAGGGCTTCGAGCAGTACTTC.

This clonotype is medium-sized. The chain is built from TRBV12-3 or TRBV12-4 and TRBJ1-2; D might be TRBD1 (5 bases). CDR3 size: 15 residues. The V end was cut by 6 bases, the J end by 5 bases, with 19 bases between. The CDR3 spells CASRSPYGGEYGYTF. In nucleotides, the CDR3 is TGTGCCAGCAGGTCCCCTTACGGGGGAGAGTATGGCTACACCTTC.

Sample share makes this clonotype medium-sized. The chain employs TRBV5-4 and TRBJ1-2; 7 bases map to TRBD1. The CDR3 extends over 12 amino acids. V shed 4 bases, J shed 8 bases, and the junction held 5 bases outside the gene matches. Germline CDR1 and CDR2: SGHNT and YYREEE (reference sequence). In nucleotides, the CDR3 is TGTGCCAGCAGCGCACAGGGGTACGGCTACACCTTC. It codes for CASSAQGYGYTF.

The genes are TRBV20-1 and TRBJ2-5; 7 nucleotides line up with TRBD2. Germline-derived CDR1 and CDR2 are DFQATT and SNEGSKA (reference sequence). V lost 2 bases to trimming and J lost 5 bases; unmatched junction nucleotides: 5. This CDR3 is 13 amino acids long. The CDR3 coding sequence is TGCAGTGCTAGACGGGGAGGGGTCGAGACCCAGTACTTC. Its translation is CSARRGGVETQYF.